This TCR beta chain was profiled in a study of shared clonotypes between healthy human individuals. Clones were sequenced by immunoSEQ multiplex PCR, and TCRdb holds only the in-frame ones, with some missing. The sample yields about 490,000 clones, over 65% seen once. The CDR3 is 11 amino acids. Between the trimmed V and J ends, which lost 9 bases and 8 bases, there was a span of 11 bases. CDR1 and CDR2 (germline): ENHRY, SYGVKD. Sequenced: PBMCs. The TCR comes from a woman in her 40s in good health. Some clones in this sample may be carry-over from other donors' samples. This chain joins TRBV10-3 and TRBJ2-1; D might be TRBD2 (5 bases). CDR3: CAISIGDEQFF. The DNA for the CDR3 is TGTGCCATTAGTATCGGGGATGAGCAGTTCTTC.